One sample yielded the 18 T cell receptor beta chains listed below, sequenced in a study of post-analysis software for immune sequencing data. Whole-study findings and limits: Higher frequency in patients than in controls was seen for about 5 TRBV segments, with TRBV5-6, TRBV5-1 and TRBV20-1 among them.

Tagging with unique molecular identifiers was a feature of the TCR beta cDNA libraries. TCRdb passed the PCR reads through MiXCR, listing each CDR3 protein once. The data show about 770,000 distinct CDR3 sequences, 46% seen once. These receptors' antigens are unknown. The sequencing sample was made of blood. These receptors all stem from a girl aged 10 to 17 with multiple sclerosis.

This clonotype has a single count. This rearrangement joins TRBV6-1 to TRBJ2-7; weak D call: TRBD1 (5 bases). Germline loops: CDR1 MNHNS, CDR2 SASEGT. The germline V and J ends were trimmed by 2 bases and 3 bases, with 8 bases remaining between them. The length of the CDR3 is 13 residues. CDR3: CASSEMDIYEQYF. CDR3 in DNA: TGTGCCAGCAGTGAAATGGACATCTACGAGCAGTACTTC.

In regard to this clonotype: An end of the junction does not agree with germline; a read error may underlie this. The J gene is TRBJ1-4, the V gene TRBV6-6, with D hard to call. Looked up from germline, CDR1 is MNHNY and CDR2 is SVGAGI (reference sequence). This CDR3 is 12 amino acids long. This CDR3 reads CASSYSYEKLFF. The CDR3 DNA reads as TGTGCCAGTAGTTACTCGTATGAAAAACTGTTTTTT.

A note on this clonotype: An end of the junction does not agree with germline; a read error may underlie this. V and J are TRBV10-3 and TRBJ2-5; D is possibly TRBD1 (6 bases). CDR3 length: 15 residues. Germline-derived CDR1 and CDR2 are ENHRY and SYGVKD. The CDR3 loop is CAISPGHATQETQYF. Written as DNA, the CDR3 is TGTGCCATCAGTCCGGGACATGCGACTCAAGAGACTCAGTACTTC.

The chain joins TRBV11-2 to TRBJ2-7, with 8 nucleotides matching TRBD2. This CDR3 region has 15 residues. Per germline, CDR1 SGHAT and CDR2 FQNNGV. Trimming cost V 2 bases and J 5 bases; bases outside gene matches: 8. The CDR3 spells CASSLSAGVRDEQYF. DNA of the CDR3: TGTGCCAGCAGCTTATCAGCGGGAGTGCGCGACGAGCAGTACTTC.

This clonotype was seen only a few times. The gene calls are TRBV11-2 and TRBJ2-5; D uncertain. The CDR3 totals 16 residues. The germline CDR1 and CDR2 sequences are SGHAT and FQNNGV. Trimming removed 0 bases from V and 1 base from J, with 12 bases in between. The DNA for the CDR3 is TGTGCCAGCAGCTTAGATCCCCCCGTATTCCAAGAGACCCAGTACTTC. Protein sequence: CASSLDPPVFQETQYF.

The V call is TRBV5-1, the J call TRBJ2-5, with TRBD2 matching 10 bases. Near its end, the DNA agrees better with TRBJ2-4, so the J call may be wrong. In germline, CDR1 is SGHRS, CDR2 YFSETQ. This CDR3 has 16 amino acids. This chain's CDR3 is CASSFGTSVAVNIQYF. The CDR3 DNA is TGCGCCAGCAGCTTCGGGACTAGCGTTGCGGTGAACATTCAGTACTTC.

The CDR3 DNA reads as TGTGCCAGCAGTGCGCCAACTAGCGGGAGAAGCAATGAGCAGTTCTTC. Translation: CASSAPTSGRSNEQFF. This chain uses TRBV6-6 with TRBJ2-1; 11 positions agree with TRBD2. In germline, CDR1 is MNHNY, CDR2 SVGAGI (reference sequence). Trimming removed 5 bases from V and 6 bases from J; junction bases left unmatched: 9. CDR3 length equals 16 residues.

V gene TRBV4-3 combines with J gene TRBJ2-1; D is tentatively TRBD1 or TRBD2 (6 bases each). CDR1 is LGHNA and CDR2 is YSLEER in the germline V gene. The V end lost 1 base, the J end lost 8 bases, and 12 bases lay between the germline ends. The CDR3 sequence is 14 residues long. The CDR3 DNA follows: TGCGCCAGCAGCCAAGTGCTCGGGGGCCATGAGCAGTTCTTC. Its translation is CASSQVLGGHEQFF.

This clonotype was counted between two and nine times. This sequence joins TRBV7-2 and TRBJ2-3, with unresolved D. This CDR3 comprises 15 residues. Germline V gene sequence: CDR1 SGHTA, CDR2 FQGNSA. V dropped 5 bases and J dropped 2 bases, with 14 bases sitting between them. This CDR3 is CASSPSLALTDTQYF. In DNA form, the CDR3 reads TGTGCCAGCAGCCCCTCCCTGGCCCTCACAGATACGCAGTATTTT.

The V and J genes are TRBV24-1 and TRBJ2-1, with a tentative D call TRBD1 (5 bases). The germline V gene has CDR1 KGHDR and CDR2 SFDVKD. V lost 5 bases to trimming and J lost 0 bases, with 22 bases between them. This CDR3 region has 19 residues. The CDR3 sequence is CATSGERAGKVSSYNEQFF. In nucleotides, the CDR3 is TGTGCCACCAGTGGGGAAAGGGCAGGGAAGGTGAGCTCCTACAATGAGCAGTTCTTC.

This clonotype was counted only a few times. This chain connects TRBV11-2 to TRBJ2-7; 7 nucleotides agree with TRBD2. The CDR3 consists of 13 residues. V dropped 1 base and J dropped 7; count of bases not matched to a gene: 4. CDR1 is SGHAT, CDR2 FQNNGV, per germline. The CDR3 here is CASSLGGGVEQYF. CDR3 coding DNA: TGTGCCAGCAGCTTAGGGGGGGGTGTGGAGCAGTACTTC.

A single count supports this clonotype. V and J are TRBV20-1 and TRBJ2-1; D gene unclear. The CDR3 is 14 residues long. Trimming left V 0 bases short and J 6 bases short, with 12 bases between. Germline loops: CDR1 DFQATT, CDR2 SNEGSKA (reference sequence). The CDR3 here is CSARDSKAVNEQFF. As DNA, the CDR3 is TGCAGTGCTAGAGACTCTAAGGCCGTCAATGAGCAGTTCTTC.

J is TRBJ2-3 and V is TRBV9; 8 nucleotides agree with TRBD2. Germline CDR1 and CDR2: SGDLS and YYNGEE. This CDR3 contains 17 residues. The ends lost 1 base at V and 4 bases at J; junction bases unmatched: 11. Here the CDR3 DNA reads TGTGCCAGCAGCGTATTATCGGGAGGGCCCTCGGCAGATACGCAGTATTTT. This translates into CASSVLSGGPSADTQYF. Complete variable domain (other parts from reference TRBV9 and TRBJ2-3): DSGVTQTPKHLITATGQRVTLRCSPRSGDLSVYWYQQSLDQGLQFLIQYYNGEERAKGNILERFSAQQFPDLHSELNLSSLELGDSALYFCASSVLSGGPSADTQYFGPGTRLTVL.

CDR3 bases: TGTGCCAGCAGCTCCAGGGCGCTGCCAGAAAAACTGTTTTTT. It yields the protein CASSSRALPEKLFF. J is TRBJ1-4 and V is TRBV13; TRBD1 is a possible D gene (5 bases). Trimming left V 4 bases short and J 8 bases short, with 14 bases between. This CDR3 contains 14 residues. Germline CDR1 and CDR2: PRHDT and FYEKMQ (reference sequence).

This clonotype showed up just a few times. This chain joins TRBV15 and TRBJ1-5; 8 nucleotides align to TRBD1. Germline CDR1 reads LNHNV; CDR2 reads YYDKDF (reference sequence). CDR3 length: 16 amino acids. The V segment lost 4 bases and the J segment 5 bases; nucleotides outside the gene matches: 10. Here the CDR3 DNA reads TGTGCCACCAGCACCCGACAGGGGCGCCGGGATCAGCCCCAGCATTTT. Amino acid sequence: CATSTRQGRRDQPQHF.

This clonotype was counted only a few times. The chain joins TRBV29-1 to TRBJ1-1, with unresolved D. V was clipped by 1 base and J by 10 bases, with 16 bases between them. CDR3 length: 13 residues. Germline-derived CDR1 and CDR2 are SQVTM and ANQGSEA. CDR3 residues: CSVEVKGWGPAFF. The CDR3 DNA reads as TGCAGCGTTGAAGTAAAGGGCTGGGGTCCAGCTTTCTTT.

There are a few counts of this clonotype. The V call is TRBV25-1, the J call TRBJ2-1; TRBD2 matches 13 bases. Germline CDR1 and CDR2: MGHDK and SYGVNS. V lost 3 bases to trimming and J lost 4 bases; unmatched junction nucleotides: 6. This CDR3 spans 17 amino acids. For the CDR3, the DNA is TGTGCCAGCAGTGATCCTCGGACTAGCGGGAGATACAATGAGCAGTTCTTC. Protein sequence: CASSDPRTSGRYNEQFF. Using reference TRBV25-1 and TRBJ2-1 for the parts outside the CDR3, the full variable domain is EADIYQTPRYLVIGTGKKITLECSQTMGHDKMYWYQQDPGMELHLIHYSYGVNSTEKGDLSSESTVSRIRTEHFPLTLESARPSHTSQYLCASSDPRTSGRYNEQFFGPGTRLTVL.

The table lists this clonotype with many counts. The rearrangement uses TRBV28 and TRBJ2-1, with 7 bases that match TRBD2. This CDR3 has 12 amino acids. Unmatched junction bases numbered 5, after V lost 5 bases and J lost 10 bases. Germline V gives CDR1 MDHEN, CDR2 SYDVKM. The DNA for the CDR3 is TGTGCCAGCAGTGCCGGGGGAGGGGAGCAGTTCTTC. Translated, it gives CASSAGGGEQFF.